This section outlines one T cell receptor (beta chain) sequence together with its context. Its antigen is still unknown. This record belongs to a study of T cell responses to AZD1222 COVID-19 vaccine. Study-level findings and limits: Repertoire collection took place solely once the T cell response had peaked. White British donors predominated, females outnumbered males, and clonal diversity was possibly underestimated. The reported proportion of spike-specific TCRs targeting unmutated variant regions was nearly half.

CDR3 length: 16 residues. Germline CDR1 SGHRS, CDR2 YFSETQ. Losses at the gene ends were 0 bases for V and 5 bases for J; bases not matched to a gene: 5. Investigators merged groups given second doses at roughly 4 or roughly 12 weeks. Some clones are missing from TCRdb's copy, which holds only in-frame ones; the method was immunoSEQ multiplex PCR. The table lists about 81,000 clones, 90% of them singletons, with approximately 5% in the top ten. The chain is built from TRBV5-1 and TRBJ2-3; 11 bases are a match to TRBD2. This specimen consisted of peripheral blood, obtained 28 days after the second AZD1222 dose. The TCR comes from an adult who received the AZD1222 COVID-19 vaccine. As DNA, the CDR3 is TGCGCCAGCAGCTTGGGACTAGCGGGGTCAAGAGATACGCAGTATTTT. Amino acids: CASSLGLAGSRDTQYF.